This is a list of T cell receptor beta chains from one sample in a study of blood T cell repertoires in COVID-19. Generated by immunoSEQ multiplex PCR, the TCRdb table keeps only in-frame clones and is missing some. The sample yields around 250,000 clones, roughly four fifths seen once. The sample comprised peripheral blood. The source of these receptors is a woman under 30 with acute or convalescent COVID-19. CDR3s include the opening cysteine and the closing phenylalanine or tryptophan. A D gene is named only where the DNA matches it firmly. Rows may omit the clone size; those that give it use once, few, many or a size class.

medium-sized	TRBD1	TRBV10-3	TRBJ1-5	TGTGCCGCCGCCACAGGGGATAGCAATCAGCCCCAGCATTTT	CAAATGDSNQPQHF
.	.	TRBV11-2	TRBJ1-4	TGTGCCAGCAAGACATTACGGGGGGCAAATGAGAAACTGTTTTTT	CASKTLRGANEKLFF
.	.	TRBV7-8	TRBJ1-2	TGTGCCAGCAGCTCGTCTGGAGATAACTATGGCTACACCTTC	CASSSSGDNYGYTF
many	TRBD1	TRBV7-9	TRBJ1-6	TGTGCCAGCAGCTTTCAGGGACAGTATTCACCCCTCCACTTT	CASSFQGQYSPLHF
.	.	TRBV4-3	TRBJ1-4	TGCGCCAGCAGCCACACATGGACAGATGAAAAACTGTTTTTT	CASSHTWTDEKLFF
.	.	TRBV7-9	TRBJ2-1	TGTGCCAGCAGCTTAATGCAGGACTCCTACAATGAGCAGTTCTTC	CASSLMQDSYNEQFF
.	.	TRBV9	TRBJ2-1	TGTGCCAGCAGCGCTGCGGTCTCAGCCTACAATGAGCAGTTCTTC	CASSAAVSAYNEQFF
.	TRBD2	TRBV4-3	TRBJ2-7	TGCGCCAGCAGCCAAGGTCGAGCGGGAGCCTCCTACGAGCAGTACTTC	CASSQGRAGASYEQYF
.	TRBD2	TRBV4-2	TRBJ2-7	TGTGCCAGCAGTCAAGATGGAGGTGGGAGGGTTAGGTACGAGCAGTACTTC	CASSQDGGGRVRYEQYF
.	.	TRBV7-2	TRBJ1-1	TGTGCCAGCAGCTTAGAAGGAGTTATGAACACTGAAGCTTTCTTT	CASSLEGVMNTEAFF
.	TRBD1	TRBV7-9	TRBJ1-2	TGTGCCAGCAGCTCATGGGACAGGGCCATCTATGGCTACACCTTC	CASSSWDRAIYGYTF
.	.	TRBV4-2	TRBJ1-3	TGTGCCAGCAGCCAAGAAGTGAATACAGATGGAAACACCATATATTTT	CASSQEVNTDGNTIYF
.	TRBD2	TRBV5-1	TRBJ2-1	TGCGCCAGCAGCTTGGTTCCGGGCGGGAGAGCAGGCGAGCAGTTCTTC	CASSLVPGGRAGEQFF
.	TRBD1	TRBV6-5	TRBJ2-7	TGTGCCAGCAGTTACGACAGGGCGACCTACGAGCAGTACTTC	CASSYDRATYEQYF
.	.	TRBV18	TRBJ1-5	TGTGCCAGCTCAGGCCAGGGGCAGAACTTAAATCAGCCCCAGCATTTT	CASSGQGQNLNQPQHF
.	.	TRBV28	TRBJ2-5	TGTGCCAGCAGTGTACTGACTAGACAAGAGACCCAGTACTTC	CASSVLTRQETQYF
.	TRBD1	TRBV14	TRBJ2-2	TGTGCCAGCAGCCACCTACAGGGGCCGAACACCGGGGAGCTGTTTTTT	CASSHLQGPNTGELFF
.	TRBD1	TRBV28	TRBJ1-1	TGTGCCAGCAGTACAATACAGGGGGCGCTGGGTGAAGCTTTCTTT	CASSTIQGALGEAFF
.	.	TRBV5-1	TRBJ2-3	TGCGCCAGCAGCTCTGGGTTATGGGGCGCAGATACGCAGTATTTT	CASSSGLWGADTQYF
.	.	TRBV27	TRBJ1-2	TGTGCCAGCAGTTTATCGACCCCAGGCTATGGCTACACCTTC	CASSLSTPGYGYTF
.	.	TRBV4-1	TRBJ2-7	TGCGCCAGCAGCCAAGATTACCGGGACTCGCCCGCCTACGAGCAGTACTTC	CASSQDYRDSPAYEQYF
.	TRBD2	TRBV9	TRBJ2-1	TGTGCCAGCAGCTGGGGGGGAGAATCCAATGAGCAGTTCTTC	CASSWGGESNEQFF
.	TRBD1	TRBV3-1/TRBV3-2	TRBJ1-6	TGTGCCAGCAGCCCAGGGGGCAATTCACCCCTCCACTTT	CASSPGGNSPLHF
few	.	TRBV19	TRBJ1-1	TGTGCCAGTAGTATAGAGTCCGCGATGAACACTGAAGCTTTCTTT	CASSIESAMNTEAFF